This entry features one T cell receptor (beta chain) sequence. TCRdb's copy holds only in-frame clones and misses some; the assay was immunoSEQ multiplex PCR. Of some 460,000 clones in the sample, around 90% were seen once. The sample comes from a study of blood T cell repertoires in COVID-19. Study overall: Acute and convalescent COVID-19 samples came from the United States, Italy and Spain. The cDNA or gDNA used as material had been derived from T cells, B-cell-depleted T cells, or PBMCs.

This CDR3 has 13 residues. Looked up from germline, CDR1 is SGHDT and CDR2 is YYEEEE. V was shortened by 6 bases and J by 4 bases, with 13 bases between the two germline ends. Assignment of participants to cohorts was predicated upon participant-reported clinical history. The clonotype was recovered from a woman aged 18-30 years who had recovered from COVID-19. The sample taken for sequencing was PBMCs or T cells enriched from blood (not recorded which). This chain connects TRBV5-6 to TRBJ2-5, with TRBD2 as a possible D gene (5 bases). The DNA for the CDR3 is TGTGCCAGCACCAGGAGGTGGAGAGAGACCCAGTACTTC. Residues: CASTRRWRETQYF.